The rows below give T cell receptor beta chains drawn from one sample of a study of cytomegalovirus exposure and HLA in healthy donors. Sequencing was performed with immunoSEQ multiplex PCR; in TCRdb, only in-frame clones are kept and a portion is missing. The sample lists about 140,000 clones; almost 85% were seen once. Sequenced input: PBMCs. The receptor source for this set is a woman aged 40 to 55 in good health and CMV-seronegative. Each CDR3 is given with its conserved first and last residue. The D gene is left open where the match is weak. Not all rows give a size; the values are once, few, many and, for expanded clones, a class.

j_gene | abundance | d_gene | v_gene | CDR3nt | CDR3aa
TRBJ2-7 | . | . | TRBV4-2 | TGTGCCAGCAGCCAAAGCTCCGGGGATTATTACGAGCAGTACTTC | CASSQSSGDYYEQYF
TRBJ2-7 | . | . | TRBV11-3 | TGTGCCAGCAGCTTAGCGGGGTACGGCTACGAGCAGTACTTC | CASSLAGYGYEQYF
TRBJ2-1 | . | TRBD2 | TRBV4-3 | TGCGCCAGCAGCCAATTTGGGCTAGCGGGTTACAATGAGCAGTTCTTC | CASSQFGLAGYNEQFF
TRBJ2-7 | once | TRBD2 | TRBV7-6 | TGTGCCAGCAGCTTAGTCGCAGCAGCGCGGGAGGGCTCCTACGAGCAGTACTTC | CASSLVAAAREGSYEQYF
TRBJ2-1 | . | TRBD1 | TRBV18 | TGTGCCAGCTCACCACGTGTGGACAGGGGCAATGAGCAGTTCTTC | CASSPRVDRGNEQFF
TRBJ2-2 | . | . | TRBV7-2 | TGTGCCAGCAGCGCAAGGCTAGGCCCCGGGGAGCTGTTTTTT | CASSARLGPGELFF
TRBJ2-7 | . | TRBD2 | TRBV27 | TGTGCCAGCAGTTTGACTAGCGTCTACGAGCAGTACTTC | CASSLTSVYEQYF
TRBJ2-3 | . | . | TRBV30 | TGTGCCTGGAGTTGGCCAGATACGCAGTATTTT | CAWSWPDTQYF
TRBJ1-1 | . | . | TRBV15 | TGTGCCACCAGCAGAGACGTCACTGAAGCTTTCTTT | CATSRDVTEAFF
TRBJ1-6 | once | . | TRBV11-3 | TGTGCCAGCAGCTTAGGTCGGGATAATTCACCCCTCCACTTT | CASSLGRDNSPLHF
TRBJ1-3 | . | TRBD1 | TRBV28 | TGTGCCAGCAGTTCCCCAGGGGGAGGAAACACCATATATTTT | CASSSPGGGNTIYF
TRBJ2-1 | . | TRBD2 | TRBV11-2 | TGTGCCAGCAGCTTAGATAGACCGTCCGGGACTATCTACAATGAGCAGTTCTTC | CASSLDRPSGTIYNEQFF
TRBJ2-1 | . | . | TRBV12-5 | TGTGCTAGTGGTTTGGTACGGGCAGGCCAAGGGGACTCCTACAATGAGCAGTTCTTC | CASGLVRAGQGDSYNEQFF
TRBJ2-2 | . | . | TRBV7-9 | TGTGCCAGCAGCTGGCGGGGGAACACCGGGGAGCTGTTTTTT | CASSWRGNTGELFF
TRBJ1-5 | . | TRBD1 | TRBV11-3 | TGTGCCAGCAGAATTACGTACAGGGGAGCCCAGCATTTT | CASRITYRGAQHF
TRBJ1-1 | . | TRBD1 | TRBV18 | TGTGCCAGCTCACCTGTGACAGGGTATGAGACTGAAGCTTTCTTT | CASSPVTGYETEAFF
TRBJ2-2 | . | TRBD2 | TRBV2 | TGTGCCCAGGGCCGGCGGGAGTCGTACACCGGGGAGCTGTTTTTT | CAQGRRESYTGELFF
TRBJ2-2 | once | TRBD2 | TRBV7-2 | TGTGCCAGCAGCTCGTCTAGCGGGAGGGGAAATACCGGGGAGCTGTTTTTT | CASSSSSGRGNTGELFF
TRBJ2-5 | . | TRBD1 | TRBV9 | TGTGCCAGCTCCGGTGGGACAGGGGTTGGAGAGACCCAGTACTTC | CASSGGTGVGETQYF
TRBJ1-4 | few | . | TRBV30 | TGTGCCTGGAGTGTACTCTCAACTAATGAAAAACTGTTTTTT | CAWSVLSTNEKLFF
TRBJ2-3 | . | TRBD1 | TRBV6-1 | TGTGCCAGCAGTGAAGCGTGGCAGGGGGCAGATACGCAGTATTTT | CASSEAWQGADTQYF
TRBJ2-7 | . | . | TRBV27 | TGTGCCAGCAGTTTATCTCAGTCCTACGAGCAGTACTTC | CASSLSQSYEQYF
TRBJ2-4 | . | . | TRBV27 | TGTGCCAGCAGTTTATCGAGAGTACTAGCCAAAAACATTCAGTACTTC | CASSLSRVLAKNIQYF
TRBJ1-4 | few | . | TRBV14 | TGTGCCAGCAGCCATATCTCTACAGGGTTGGCAACTAATGAAAAACTGTTTTTT | CASSHISTGLATNEKLFF
TRBJ2-1 | . | . | TRBV2 | TGTGCCAGCAGCTTCACGTACCTTAGCTCCTACAATGAGCAGTTCTTC | CASSFTYLSSYNEQFF
TRBJ2-7 | . | . | TRBV28 | TGTGCCAGCAGGGCGGACAGACCCTACGAGCAGTACTTC | CASRADRPYEQYF
TRBJ2-5 | . | . | TRBV7-3 | TGTGCCAGCAGCCAGGGGGCGGGACTAGCGACCCAGTACTTC | CASSQGAGLATQYF
TRBJ2-7 | . | TRBD1 | TRBV5-6 | TGTGCCAGCAGCCCCCCGGGACAGGGTACCTACGAGCAGTACTTC | CASSPPGQGTYEQYF
TRBJ1-2 | few | TRBD1 | TRBV28 | TGTGCCAGCAGTTCTTATAGAACAGGGGACTTAGAGGGCTACACCTTC | CASSSYRTGDLEGYTF
TRBJ1-2 | . | TRBD1 | TRBV7-8 | TGTGCCAGCAGCTACATAGCCGGGACTAGGATGTGGGACAGGGGCTATGGCTACACCTTC | CASSYIAGTRMWDRGYGYTF
TRBJ2-7 | . | TRBD2 | TRBV18 | TGTGCCAGCTCACCACCGAGCGGGAGGACCGCCTACGAGCAGTACTTC | CASSPPSGRTAYEQYF
TRBJ2-3 | . | . | TRBV11-3 | TGTGCCAGCAGCTTAGGGGCGACCACAGATACGCAGTATTTT | CASSLGATTDTQYF
TRBJ1-2 | . | TRBD1 | TRBV6-5 | TGTGCCAGCAGTTACGTCGGACAGGGGTATGGCTACACCTTC | CASSYVGQGYGYTF
TRBJ2-7 | . | . | TRBV10-1 | TGCGCCAGCATGAGGCAGGGTAGGAGCTCCTACGAGCAGTACTTC | CASMRQGRSSYEQYF
TRBJ1-2 | . | . | TRBV7-8 | TGTGCCAGCAGCTTAAACAGCAGATATGGCTACACCTTC | CASSLNSRYGYTF
TRBJ2-7 | . | . | TRBV28 | TGTGCCAGCCTAGTTGGAGGGGCAGGGCACACCAACGAGCAGTACTTC | CASLVGGAGHTNEQYF
TRBJ2-1 | . | . | TRBV7-2 | TGTGCCAGCAGCTTAGTCACTAGGGTTAATGAGCAGTTCTTC | CASSLVTRVNEQFF
TRBJ2-7 | . | . | TRBV27 | TGTGCCAGCAGTTTATCCTCAGGGATTAGGGTCTACGAGCAGTACTTC | CASSLSSGIRVYEQYF
TRBJ2-2 | once | TRBD2 | TRBV14 | TGTGCCAGCAGCCAACTAGCGGGAGTTGTCGGGGAGCTGTTTTTT | CASSQLAGVVGELFF
TRBJ1-4 | few | . | TRBV7-2 | TGTGCCAGCAGCCCATCCACAGGCGAAAAACTGTTTTTT | CASSPSTGEKLFF
TRBJ2-1 | . | TRBD2 | TRBV5-6 | TGTGCCAGCTCAAGCCCGGGACTAGCGGGAAACAATGAGCAGTTCTTC | CASSSPGLAGNNEQFF
TRBJ2-7 | . | TRBD1 | TRBV28 | TGTGCCAGCAGGGGACAGGGGGGGGCCTACGAGCAGTACTTC | CASRGQGGAYEQYF
TRBJ1-1 | . | . | TRBV19 | TGTGCCAGTAGTTGGAATCAGGAAGAAGCTTTCTTT | CASSWNQEEAFF
TRBJ2-7 | once | . | TRBV27 | TGTGCCAGCAGTTCAAGGGGTCGGACCCTATACGAGCAGTACTTC | CASSSRGRTLYEQYF
TRBJ1-2 | . | . | TRBV5-6 | TGTGCCAGCAGCCCCGGACTGAACTATGGCTACACCTTC | CASSPGLNYGYTF
TRBJ2-7 | . | . | TRBV2 | TGTGCCAGCACCCGACAGATCCGCTCCTACGAGCAGTACTTC | CASTRQIRSYEQYF